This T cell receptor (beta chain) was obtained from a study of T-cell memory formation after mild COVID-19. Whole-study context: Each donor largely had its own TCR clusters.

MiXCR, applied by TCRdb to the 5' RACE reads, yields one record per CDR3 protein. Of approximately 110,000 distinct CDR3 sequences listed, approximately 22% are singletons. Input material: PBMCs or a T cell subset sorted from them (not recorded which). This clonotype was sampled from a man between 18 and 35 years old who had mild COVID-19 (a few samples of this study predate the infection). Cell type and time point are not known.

The CDR3 nucleotides read TGCGCCAGCAGCCAAACCTCCGGTGAGCAGTTCTTC. Protein: CASSQTSGEQFF. The V gene is TRBV4-3, the J gene TRBJ2-1; no reliable D call. Germline-derived CDR1 and CDR2 are LGHNA and YSLEER. This CDR3 is built from 12 residues. Trimming cost V 2 bases and J 9 bases, with 8 bases left between them.